This is a list of T cell receptor beta chains from one sample in a study of blood T cell repertoires in COVID-19. Sequenced by immunoSEQ multiplex PCR; TCRdb stores in-frame clones only, minus some. The table has 110,000 to 150,000 clones, 85% to 90% seen once. The sample consisted of PBMCs or T cells enriched from blood (not recorded which). The receptor set was obtained from a man in his 60s who had recovered from COVID-19. Both conserved end residues are part of each CDR3. A D gene is named only where the DNA matches it firmly. Some rows have no size entry. The others give once, few or many, or a class for an expanded clone.

d_call	clone_size	v_call	j_call	cdr3_aa	cdr3_nt
TRBD2	-	TRBV28	TRBJ2-1	CASSLTSGYEQFF	TGTGCCAGCAGTCTTACTAGCGGGTATGAGCAGTTCTTC
-	once	TRBV28	TRBJ1-5	CASKRGSNQPQHF	TGTGCCAGCAAGCGGGGAAGCAATCAGCCCCAGCATTTT
-	-	TRBV28	TRBJ1-5	CASTLSNQPQHF	TGTGCCAGTACTTTGAGCAATCAGCCCCAGCATTTT
TRBD2	-	TRBV27	TRBJ2-3	CASSFVGLADDTDTQYF	TGTGCCAGCAGTTTTGTGGGACTAGCGGACGACACAGATACGCAGTATTTT
TRBD1	-	TRBV29-1	TRBJ1-2	CSVNQGVDYGYTF	TGCAGCGTTAACCAGGGGGTTGACTATGGCTACACCTTC
-	-	TRBV11-1	TRBJ1-3	CASRKLGEVSGNTIYF	TGTGCCAGCAGAAAATTGGGAGAAGTCTCTGGAAACACCATATATTTT
TRBD1	-	TRBV3-1/TRBV3-2	TRBJ2-1	CASSNRGEQFF	TGTGCCAGCAGCAACAGGGGTGAGCAGTTCTTC
-	-	TRBV28	TRBJ2-1	CASSLLAGNEQFF	TGTGCCAGCAGTTTGTTGGCGGGCAATGAGCAGTTCTTC
TRBD2	-	TRBV9	TRBJ2-7	CASSVDWASGRQAQYF	TGTGCCAGCAGCGTAGATTGGGCTAGCGGCCGACAAGCGCAGTACTTC
-	-	TRBV3-1/TRBV3-2	TRBJ2-2	CASSQGTPGELFF	TGTGCCAGCAGCCAAGGTACTCCCGGGGAGCTGTTTTTT
TRBD2	-	TRBV3-1/TRBV3-2	TRBJ2-1	CASSLHGSGGGNEQFF	TGTGCCAGCAGCCTCCACGGTAGCGGGGGGGGGAATGAGCAGTTCTTC
-	-	TRBV5-6	TRBJ1-1	CASSLNMANRAEAFF	TGTGCCAGCAGCTTGAACATGGCTAATCGGGCTGAAGCTTTCTTT
TRBD2	-	TRBV3-1/TRBV3-2	TRBJ2-5	CASSPRKGLAEETQYF	TGTGCCAGCAGCCCCCGGAAAGGTCTAGCGGAAGAGACCCAGTACTTC
TRBD1	-	TRBV3-1/TRBV3-2	TRBJ1-6	CASSPATGPSPLHF	TGTGCCAGCAGCCCCGCGACAGGGCCTTCACCCCTCCACTTT
-	-	TRBV19	TRBJ2-1	CASSNRRIGEQFF	TGTGCCAGTAGTAATCGGAGAATCGGAGAGCAGTTCTTC
-	-	TRBV5-1	TRBJ2-2	CASRDNPLTGELFF	TGCGCCAGCAGGGACAACCCTCTCACCGGGGAGCTGTTTTTT
-	-	TRBV5-4	TRBJ2-7	CASSLASGITLEQYF	TGTGCCAGCAGCTTGGCCTCCGGGATCACACTGGAGCAGTACTTC
-	-	TRBV6-5	TRBJ1-2	CASTDTGYGYTF	TGTGCCAGCACGGATACAGGCTATGGCTACACCTTC
-	-	TRBV5-6	TRBJ2-2	CASSFGGSTGELFF	TGTGCCAGCAGCTTTGGAGGGAGCACCGGGGAGCTGTTTTTT
TRBD2	-	TRBV14	TRBJ2-1	CASSRAGGLGREQFF	TGTGCCAGCAGCCGAGCGGGGGGCCTGGGGCGTGAGCAGTTCTTC
TRBD2	-	TRBV5-1	TRBJ2-1	CASSKSGGAVNEQFF	TGCGCCAGCAGCAAAAGCGGGGGGGCCGTGAATGAGCAGTTCTTC
-	few	TRBV7-9	TRBJ2-7	CASSPTGRSYEQYF	TGTGCCAGCAGCCCGACAGGACGTTCCTACGAGCAGTACTTC
TRBD1	-	TRBV24-1	TRBJ2-5	CATSDSTGAGETQYF	TGTGCCACCAGTGATTCTACAGGGGCAGGGGAGACCCAGTACTTC
-	-	TRBV3-1/TRBV3-2	TRBJ1-2	CASSQGHNYGYTF	TGTGCCAGCAGCCAGGGACATAACTATGGCTACACCTTC
-	-	TRBV5-8	TRBJ2-6	CASSFQGWAGANVLTF	TGTGCCAGCAGCTTTCAGGGTTGGGCTGGGGCCAACGTCCTGACTTTC
TRBD1	-	TRBV2	TRBJ2-7	CASSTPDRGLNEQYF	TGTGCCAGCAGTACTCCGGACAGGGGGCTTAACGAGCAGTACTTC
TRBD1	-	TRBV7-9	TRBJ1-4	CASSSGARGQEKLFF	TGTGCCAGCAGCTCTGGGGCCAGGGGGCAAGAAAAACTGTTTTTT
-	-	TRBV11-2	TRBJ2-3	CASSIRRGASTDTQYF	TGTGCCAGCAGCATTCGCCGGGGGGCTAGCACAGATACGCAGTATTTT
TRBD2	-	TRBV3-1/TRBV3-2	TRBJ2-7	CASSRLAGAYEQYF	TGTGCCAGCAGCCGACTAGCGGGAGCCTACGAGCAGTACTTC
-	-	TRBV19	TRBJ2-2	CASSTREYTGELFF	TGTGCCAGTAGTACGAGGGAGTACACCGGGGAGCTGTTTTTT
TRBD2	-	TRBV7-9	TRBJ2-3	CASSASPGLAITDTQYF	TGTGCCAGCAGCGCAAGTCCGGGACTAGCGATCACAGATACGCAGTATTTT
-	-	TRBV11-2	TRBJ2-5	CASSESRRAEETQYF	TGTGCCAGCAGCGAATCGAGGAGGGCCGAAGAGACCCAGTACTTC
-	-	TRBV2	TRBJ2-1	CASSIGGEQFF	TGTGCCAGCAGTATTGGAGGCGAGCAGTTCTTC
-	-	TRBV18	TRBJ1-1	CASSPPAGLSAFF	TGTGCCAGCTCACCACCGGCAGGGTTGTCCGCTTTCTTT
TRBD1	-	TRBV19	TRBJ1-3	CASRQGTSGNTIYF	TGTGCCAGCCGACAGGGCACCTCTGGAAACACCATATATTTT
-	-	TRBV7-8	TRBJ2-1	CASSLDRQVRNEQFF	TGTGCCAGCAGCTTAGATCGGCAGGTAAGGAATGAGCAGTTCTTC
-	-	TRBV5-5	TRBJ2-7	CASSLAQGWYEQYF	TGTGCCAGCAGCTTGGCGCAGGGATGGTACGAGCAGTACTTC